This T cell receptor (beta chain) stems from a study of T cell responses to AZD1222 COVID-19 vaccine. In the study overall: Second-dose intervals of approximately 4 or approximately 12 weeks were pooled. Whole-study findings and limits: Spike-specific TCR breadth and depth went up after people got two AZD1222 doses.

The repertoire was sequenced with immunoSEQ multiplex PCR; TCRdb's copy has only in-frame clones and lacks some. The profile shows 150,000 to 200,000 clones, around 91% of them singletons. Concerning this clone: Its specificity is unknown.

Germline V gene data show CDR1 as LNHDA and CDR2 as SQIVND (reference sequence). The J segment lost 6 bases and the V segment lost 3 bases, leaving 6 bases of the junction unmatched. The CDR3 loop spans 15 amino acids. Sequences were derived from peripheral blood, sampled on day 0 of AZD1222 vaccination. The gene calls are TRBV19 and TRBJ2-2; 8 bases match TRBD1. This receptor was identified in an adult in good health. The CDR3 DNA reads TGTGCCAGTAGTATTGGGGACAGGCTATCCGGGGAGCTGTTTTTT. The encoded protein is CASSIGDRLSGELFF. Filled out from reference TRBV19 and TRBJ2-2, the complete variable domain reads DGGITQSPKYLFRKEGQNVTLSCEQNLNHDAMYWYRQDPGQGLRLIYYSQIVNDFQKGDIAEGYSVSREKKESFPLTVTSAQKNPTAFYLCASSIGDRLSGELFFGEGSRLTVL.